The T cell receptor (beta chain) under discussion was sequenced for a study of siplizumab effects on memory and regulatory T cells. The study, taken as a whole, reports: Naive T cells appeared more diverse than memory cells and seemed to be major alloresponse contributors. Proliferating Tregs from siplizumab cultures lacked functional confirmation of suppression.

As for this clone: Antigen unknown.

V was pared by 2 bases and J by 4 bases, with 11 bases between. Germline V CDR1 and CDR2: MNHEY, SVGAGI. The CDR3 sequence is 14 residues long. The method was immunoSEQ multiplex PCR; TCRdb's version includes in-frame clones alone and lacks a portion of them. The sample has some 100,000 clones; around 92% are singletons. The sequencing sample was made of Tregs sorted from blood. This receptor was taken from a human donor in good health. The V and J genes are TRBV6-5 and TRBJ1-1; perhaps TRBD1 as D (5 bases). Here the CDR3 reads CASSYRGEGTEAFF. DNA for the CDR3: TGTGCCAGCAGTTACAGGGGTGAGGGCACTGAAGCTTTCTTT.